This T cell receptor (beta chain) was recovered during a study of vaccination effects on CD4 cells after COVID-19. Study-wide findings and caveats: Only a single clone (1 of 255 vaccine-induced clones in healthy vaccinees) cross-reacted with common cold coronaviruses.

Regarding this clone: The antigen remains undetermined.

Before sequencing, viral peptide pools were used by the ViraFEST assay to expand antigen-specific CD4+ T cells. Isolation of CD4+ T cells took place after 10 days of culture. Everyone in the study got two shots of either the BNT162b2 or mRNA-1273 vaccine. Half-medium replacement with IL-2 medium occurred on days 3 and 7. The protocol was immunoSEQ multiplex PCR, while the TCRdb copy is restricted to in-frame clones and leaves out a portion. The sample has about 24,000 clones, more than 65% seen once. J was trimmed by 4 bases and V by 2 bases; bases with no gene match: 19. Germline V gives CDR1 WNHNN, CDR2 SYGVQD (reference sequence). The CDR3 spans 20 residues.

This TCR came from a human donor who received a COVID-19 vaccine. This chain links TRBV10-1 with TRBJ2-3; 9 nucleotides agree with TRBD1. This sample comprised CD4+ T cells from PBMCs cultured with SARS-CoV-2 spike peptides, obtained after COVID-19 vaccination. In DNA, the CDR3 is TGCGCCAGCAGTGAGCTGGTCCGAGGACAGGGGTTGGTTCCCCCAGATACGCAGTATTTT. Its translation: CASSELVRGQGLVPPDTQYF.